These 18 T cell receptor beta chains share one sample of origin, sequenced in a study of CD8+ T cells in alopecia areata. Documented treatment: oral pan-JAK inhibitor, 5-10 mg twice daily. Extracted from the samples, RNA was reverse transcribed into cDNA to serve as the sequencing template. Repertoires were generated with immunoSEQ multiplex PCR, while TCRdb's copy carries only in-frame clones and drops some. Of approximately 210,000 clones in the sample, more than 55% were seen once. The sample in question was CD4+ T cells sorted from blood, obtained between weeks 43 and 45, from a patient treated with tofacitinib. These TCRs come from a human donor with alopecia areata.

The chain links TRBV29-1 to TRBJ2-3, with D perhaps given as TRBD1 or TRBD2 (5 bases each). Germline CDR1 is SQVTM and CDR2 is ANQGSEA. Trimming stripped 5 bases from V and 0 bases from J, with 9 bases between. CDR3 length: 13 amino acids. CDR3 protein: CSVLGDSTDTQYF. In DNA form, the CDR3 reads TGCAGCGTTTTGGGGGACAGCACAGATACGCAGTATTTT.

CDR3 protein: CASSFNKHIIVGYTF. Here the CDR3 DNA reads TGTGCCAGCAGCTTCAATAAACACATCATTGTTGGCTACACCTTC. The chain uses TRBV7-3 and TRBJ1-2; D gene unclear. The CDR3 is made up of 15 amino acids. The V end was cut by 3 bases, the J end by 7 bases, with 18 bases between. Germline V gives CDR1 SGHTA, CDR2 FQGTGA. The complete variable domain, with remaining parts taken from reference TRBV7-3 and TRBJ1-2, reads GAGVSQTPSNKVTEKGKYVELRCDPISGHTALYWYRQSLGQGPEFLIYFQGTGAADDSGLPNDRFFAVRPEGSVSTLKIQRTERGDSAVYLCASSFNKHIIVGYTFGSGTRLTVV.

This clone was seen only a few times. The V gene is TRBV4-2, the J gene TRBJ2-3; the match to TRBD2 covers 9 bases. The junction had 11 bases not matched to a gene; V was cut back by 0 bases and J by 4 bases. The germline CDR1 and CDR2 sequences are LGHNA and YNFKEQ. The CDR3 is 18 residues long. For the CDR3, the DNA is TGTGCCAGCAGCCAAGACTCCTCCGGCGGGGGGGCAGCAGATACGCAGTATTTT. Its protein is CASSQDSSGGGAADTQYF.

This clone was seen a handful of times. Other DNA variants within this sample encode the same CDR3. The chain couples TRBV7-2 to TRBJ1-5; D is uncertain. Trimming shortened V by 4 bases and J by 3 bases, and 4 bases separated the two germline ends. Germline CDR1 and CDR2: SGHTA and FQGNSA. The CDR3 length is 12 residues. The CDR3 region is CASSSPNQPQHF. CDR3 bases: TGTGCCAGCAGCTCCCCCAATCAGCCCCAGCATTTT. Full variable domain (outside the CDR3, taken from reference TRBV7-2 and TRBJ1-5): GAGVSQSPSNKVTEKGKDVELRCDPISGHTALYWYRQSLGQGLEFLIYFQGNSAPDKSGLPSDRFSAERTGGSVSTLTIQRTQQEDSAVYLCASSSPNQPQHFGDGTRLSIL.

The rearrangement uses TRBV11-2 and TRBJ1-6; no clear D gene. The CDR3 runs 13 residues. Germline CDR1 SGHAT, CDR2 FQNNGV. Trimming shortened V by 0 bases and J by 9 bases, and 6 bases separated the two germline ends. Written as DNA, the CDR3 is TGTGCCAGCAGCTTAGATCGTAGTTCACCCCTCCACTTT. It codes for CASSLDRSSPLHF.

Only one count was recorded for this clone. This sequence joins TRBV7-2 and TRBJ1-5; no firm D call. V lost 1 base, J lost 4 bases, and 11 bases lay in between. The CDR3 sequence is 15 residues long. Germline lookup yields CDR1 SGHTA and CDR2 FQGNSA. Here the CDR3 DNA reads TGTGCCAGCAGCTTAGAACCCCGGAGGAATCAGCCCCAGCATTTT. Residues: CASSLEPRRNQPQHF.

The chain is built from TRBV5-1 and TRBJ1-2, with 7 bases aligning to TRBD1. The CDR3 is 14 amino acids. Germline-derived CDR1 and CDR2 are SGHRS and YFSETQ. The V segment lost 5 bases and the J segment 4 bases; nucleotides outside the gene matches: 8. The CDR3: CASRQSRGPYGYTF. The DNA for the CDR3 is TGCGCCAGCAGACAGTCGAGGGGGCCCTATGGCTACACCTTC. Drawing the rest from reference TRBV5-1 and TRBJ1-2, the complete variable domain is KAGVTQTPRYLIKTRGQQVTLSCSPISGHRSVSWYQQTPGQGLQFLFEYFSETQRNKGNFPGRFSGRQFSNSRSEMNVSTLELGDSALYLCASRQSRGPYGYTFGSGTRLTVV.

CDR3 protein: CASSLWTGSSYGYTF. The CDR3 bases are TGTGCCAGCAGCTTATGGACAGGGTCCAGCTATGGCTACACCTTC. The chain uses TRBV5-6 and TRBJ1-2, with TRBD1 matching 8 bases. Trimming cost V 2 bases and J 4 bases; bases outside gene matches: 7. Looked up from germline, CDR1 is SGHDT and CDR2 is YYEEEE. The CDR3 sequence is 15 residues long.

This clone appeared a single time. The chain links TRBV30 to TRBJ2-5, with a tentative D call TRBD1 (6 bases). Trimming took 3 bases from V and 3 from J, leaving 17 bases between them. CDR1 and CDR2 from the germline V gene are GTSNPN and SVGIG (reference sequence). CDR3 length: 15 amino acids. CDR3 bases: TGTGCCTGGAGGCCGGGACAAGGCCCAAAAGAGACCCAGTACTTC. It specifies CAWRPGQGPKETQYF.

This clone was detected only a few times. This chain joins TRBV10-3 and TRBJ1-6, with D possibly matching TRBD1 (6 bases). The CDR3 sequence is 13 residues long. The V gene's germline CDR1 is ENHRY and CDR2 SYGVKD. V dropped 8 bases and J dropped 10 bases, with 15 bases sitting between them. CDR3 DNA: TGTGCCATCCGAGAGTCCCAGGGGTCACCCCTCCACTTT. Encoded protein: CAIRESQGSPLHF.

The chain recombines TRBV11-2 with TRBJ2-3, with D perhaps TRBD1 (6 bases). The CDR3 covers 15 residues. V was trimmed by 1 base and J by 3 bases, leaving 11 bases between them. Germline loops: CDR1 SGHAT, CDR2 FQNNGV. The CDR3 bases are TGTGCCAGCAGCTTAGTACAGGGTGGTACAGATACGCAGTATTTT. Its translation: CASSLVQGGTDTQYF. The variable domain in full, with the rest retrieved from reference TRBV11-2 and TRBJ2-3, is EAGVAQSPRYKIIEKRQSVAFWCNPISGHATLYWYQQILGQGPKLLIQFQNNGVVDDSQLPKDRFSAERLKGVDSTLKIQPAKLEDSAVYLCASSLVQGGTDTQYFGPGTRLTVL.

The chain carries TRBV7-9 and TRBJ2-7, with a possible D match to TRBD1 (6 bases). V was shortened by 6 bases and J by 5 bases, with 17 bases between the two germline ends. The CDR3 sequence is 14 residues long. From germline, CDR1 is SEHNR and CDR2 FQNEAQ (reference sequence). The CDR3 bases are TGTGCCAGCAGGATGGACCCAGGGGTCAACGAGCAGTACTTC. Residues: CASRMDPGVNEQYF.

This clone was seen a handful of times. In DNA form, the CDR3 reads TGTGCCAGTAGCCCCGGGACAGCCTTAAATTCACCCCTCCACTTT. This sequence encodes CASSPGTALNSPLHF. J is TRBJ1-6 and V is TRBV19, with 7 bases aligning to TRBD1. Looked up from germline, CDR1 is LNHDA and CDR2 is SQIVND (reference sequence). With V trimmed by 6 bases and J by 7 bases, 9 bases remained unmatched. The CDR3 is 15 residues long.

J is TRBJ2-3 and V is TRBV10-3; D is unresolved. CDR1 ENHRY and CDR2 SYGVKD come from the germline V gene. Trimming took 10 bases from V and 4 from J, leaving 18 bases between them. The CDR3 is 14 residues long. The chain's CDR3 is CATAAQGASDTQYF. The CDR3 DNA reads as TGTGCCACCGCGGCCCAAGGTGCTTCAGATACGCAGTATTTT.

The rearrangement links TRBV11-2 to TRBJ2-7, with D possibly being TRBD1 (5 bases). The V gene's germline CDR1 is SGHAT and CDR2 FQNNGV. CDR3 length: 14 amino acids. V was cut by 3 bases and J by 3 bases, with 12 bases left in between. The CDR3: CASSFLARDYEQYF. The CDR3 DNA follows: TGTGCCAGCAGCTTTTTGGCCAGGGACTACGAGCAGTACTTC.

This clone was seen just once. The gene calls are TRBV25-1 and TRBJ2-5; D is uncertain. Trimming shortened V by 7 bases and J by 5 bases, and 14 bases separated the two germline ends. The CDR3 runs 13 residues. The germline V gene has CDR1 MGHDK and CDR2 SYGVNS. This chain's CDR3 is CASIDWIGETQYF. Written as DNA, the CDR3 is TGTGCCAGCATTGACTGGATAGGGGAGACCCAGTACTTC.

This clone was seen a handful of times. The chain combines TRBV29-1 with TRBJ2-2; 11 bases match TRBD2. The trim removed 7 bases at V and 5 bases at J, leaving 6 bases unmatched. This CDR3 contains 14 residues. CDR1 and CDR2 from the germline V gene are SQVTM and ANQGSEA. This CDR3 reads CSGLAGGRTGELFF. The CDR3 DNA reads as TGCAGCGGCCTAGCGGGGGGCCGGACCGGGGAGCTGTTTTTT.

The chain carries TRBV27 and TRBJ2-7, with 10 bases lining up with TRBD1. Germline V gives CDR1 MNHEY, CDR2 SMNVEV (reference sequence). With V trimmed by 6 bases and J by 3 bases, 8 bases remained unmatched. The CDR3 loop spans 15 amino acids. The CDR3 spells CASRVTGGKFYEQYF. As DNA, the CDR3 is TGTGCCAGCAGGGTGACAGGGGGCAAATTCTACGAGCAGTACTTC.